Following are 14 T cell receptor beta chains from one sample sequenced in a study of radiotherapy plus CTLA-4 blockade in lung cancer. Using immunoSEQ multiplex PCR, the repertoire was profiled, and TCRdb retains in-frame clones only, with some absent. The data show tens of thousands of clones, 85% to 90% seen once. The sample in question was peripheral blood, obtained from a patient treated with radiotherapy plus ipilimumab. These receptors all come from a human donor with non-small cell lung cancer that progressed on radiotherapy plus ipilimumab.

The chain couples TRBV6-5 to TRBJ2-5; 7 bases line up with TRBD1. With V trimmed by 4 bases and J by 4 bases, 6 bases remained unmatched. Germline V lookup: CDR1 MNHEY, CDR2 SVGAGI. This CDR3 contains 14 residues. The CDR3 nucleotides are TGTGCCAGCAGTTTCAGACAGGGTTTAGAGACCCAGTACTTC. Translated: CASSFRQGLETQYF.

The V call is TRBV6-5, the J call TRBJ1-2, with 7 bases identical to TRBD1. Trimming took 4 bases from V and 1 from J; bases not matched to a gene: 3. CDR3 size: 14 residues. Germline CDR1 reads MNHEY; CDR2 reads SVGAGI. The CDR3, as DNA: TGTGCCAGCAGTTCTAGGGGGCTTAACTATGGCTACACCTTC. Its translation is CASSSRGLNYGYTF.

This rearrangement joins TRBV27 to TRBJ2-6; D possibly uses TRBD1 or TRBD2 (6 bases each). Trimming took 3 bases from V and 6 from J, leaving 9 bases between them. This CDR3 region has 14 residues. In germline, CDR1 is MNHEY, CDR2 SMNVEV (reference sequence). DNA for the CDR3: TGTGCCAGCAGTTTCGGGGGCTTGGCCAACGTCCTGACTTTC. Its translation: CASSFGGLANVLTF.

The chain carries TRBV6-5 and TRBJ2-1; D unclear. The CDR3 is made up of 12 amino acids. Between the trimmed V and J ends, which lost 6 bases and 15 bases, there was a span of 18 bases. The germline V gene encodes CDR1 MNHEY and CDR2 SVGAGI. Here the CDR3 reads CASSTRTNRRFF. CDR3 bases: TGTGCCAGCAGCACAAGGACGAATCGTCGGTTCTTC.

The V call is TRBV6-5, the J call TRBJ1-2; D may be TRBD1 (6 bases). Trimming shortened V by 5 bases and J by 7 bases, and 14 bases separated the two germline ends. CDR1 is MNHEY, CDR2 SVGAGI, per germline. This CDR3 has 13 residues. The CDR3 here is CASSETGTRGYTF. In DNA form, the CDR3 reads TGTGCCAGCAGTGAAACAGGGACGCGTGGCTACACCTTC.

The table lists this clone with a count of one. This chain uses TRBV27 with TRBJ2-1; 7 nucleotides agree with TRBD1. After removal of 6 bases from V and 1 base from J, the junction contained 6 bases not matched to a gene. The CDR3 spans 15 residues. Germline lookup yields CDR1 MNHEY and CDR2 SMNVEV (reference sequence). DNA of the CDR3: TGTGCCAGCAGAAAGGGGGCCGATTCCTACAATGAGCAGTTCTTC. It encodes CASRKGADSYNEQFF.

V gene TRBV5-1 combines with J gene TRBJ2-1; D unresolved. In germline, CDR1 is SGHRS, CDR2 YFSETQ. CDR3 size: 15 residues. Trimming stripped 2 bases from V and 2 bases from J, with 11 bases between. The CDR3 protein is CASSLRTSAYNEQFF. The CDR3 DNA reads TGCGCCAGCAGCTTAAGGACGAGCGCCTACAATGAGCAGTTCTTC.

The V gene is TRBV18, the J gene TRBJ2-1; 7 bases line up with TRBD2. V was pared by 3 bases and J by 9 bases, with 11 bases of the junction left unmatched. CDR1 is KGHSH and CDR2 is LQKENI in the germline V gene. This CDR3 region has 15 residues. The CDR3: CASSPSGTPRLEQFF. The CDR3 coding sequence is TGTGCCAGCTCACCCAGCGGGACCCCACGGCTTGAGCAGTTCTTC.

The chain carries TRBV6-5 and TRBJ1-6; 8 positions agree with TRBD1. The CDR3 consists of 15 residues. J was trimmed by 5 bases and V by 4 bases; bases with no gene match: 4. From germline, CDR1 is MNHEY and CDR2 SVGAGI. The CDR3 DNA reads TGTGCCAGCAGTTCCTTGACAGGGGATAATTCACCCCTCCACTTT. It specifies CASSSLTGDNSPLHF.

This chain's CDR3 is CASRSGQGSNNEQFF. The DNA for the CDR3 is TGTGCCAGCCGATCGGGACAGGGGTCTAACAATGAGCAGTTCTTC. V usage is TRBV6-5 and J usage is TRBJ2-1; 10 bases are a match to TRBD1. This CDR3 has 15 residues. Germline V CDR1 and CDR2: MNHEY, SVGAGI. Trimming took 8 bases from V and 5 from J; bases not matched to a gene: 9.

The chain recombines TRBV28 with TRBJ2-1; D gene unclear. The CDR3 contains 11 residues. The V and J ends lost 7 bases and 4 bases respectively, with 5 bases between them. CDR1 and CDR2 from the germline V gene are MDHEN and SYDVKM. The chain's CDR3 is CASNLYNEQFF. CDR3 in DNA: TGTGCCAGCAACTTATACAATGAGCAGTTCTTC.

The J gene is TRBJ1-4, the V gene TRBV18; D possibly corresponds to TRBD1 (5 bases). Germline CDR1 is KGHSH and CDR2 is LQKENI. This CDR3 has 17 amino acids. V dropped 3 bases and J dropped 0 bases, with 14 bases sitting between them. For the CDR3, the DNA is TGTGCCAGCTCACCGCTGGACAAGGATTCAACTAATGAAAAACTGTTTTTT. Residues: CASSPLDKDSTNEKLFF.

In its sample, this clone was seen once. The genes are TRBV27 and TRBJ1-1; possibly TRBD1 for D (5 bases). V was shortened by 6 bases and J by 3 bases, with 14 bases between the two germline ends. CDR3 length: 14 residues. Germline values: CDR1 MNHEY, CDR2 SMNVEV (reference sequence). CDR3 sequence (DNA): TGTGCCAGCAGCTCCAGGGCGGGGGACACTGAAGCTTTCTTT. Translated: CASSSRAGDTEAFF.

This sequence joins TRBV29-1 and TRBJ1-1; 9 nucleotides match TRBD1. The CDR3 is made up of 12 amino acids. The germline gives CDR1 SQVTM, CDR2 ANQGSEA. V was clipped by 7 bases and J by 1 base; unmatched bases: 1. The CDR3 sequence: CSGGQGNTEAFF. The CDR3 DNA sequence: TGCAGCGGGGGACAGGGGAACACTGAAGCTTTCTTT. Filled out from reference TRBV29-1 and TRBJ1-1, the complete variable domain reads SAVISQKPSRDICQRGTSLTIQCQVDSQVTMMFWYRQQPGQSLTLIATANQGSEATYESGFVIDKFPISRPNLTFSTLTVSNMSPEDSSIYLCSGGQGNTEAFFGQGTRLTVV.